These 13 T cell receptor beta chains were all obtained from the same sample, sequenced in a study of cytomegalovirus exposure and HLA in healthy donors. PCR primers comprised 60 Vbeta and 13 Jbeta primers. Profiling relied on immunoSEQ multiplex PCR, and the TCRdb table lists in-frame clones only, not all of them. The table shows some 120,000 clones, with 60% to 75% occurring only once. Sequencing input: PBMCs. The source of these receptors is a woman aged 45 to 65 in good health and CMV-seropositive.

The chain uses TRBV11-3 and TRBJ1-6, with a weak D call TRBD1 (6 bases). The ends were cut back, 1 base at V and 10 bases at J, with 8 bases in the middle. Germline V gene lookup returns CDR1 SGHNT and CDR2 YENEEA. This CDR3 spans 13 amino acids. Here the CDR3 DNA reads TGTGCCAGCAGCTTAGGCAGGGGATCACCCCTCCACTTT. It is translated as CASSLGRGSPLHF.

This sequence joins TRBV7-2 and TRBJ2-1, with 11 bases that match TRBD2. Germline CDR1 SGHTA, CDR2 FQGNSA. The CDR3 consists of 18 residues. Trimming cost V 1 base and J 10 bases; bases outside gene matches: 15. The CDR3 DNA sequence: TGTGCCAGCAGCTTAGAGGGCCCACTAGCGGGGGTTTTAAGGGAGCAGTTCTTC. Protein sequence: CASSLEGPLAGVLREQFF. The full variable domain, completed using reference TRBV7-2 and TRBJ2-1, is GAGVSQSPSNKVTEKGKDVELRCDPISGHTALYWYRQSLGQGLEFLIYFQGNSAPDKSGLPSDRFSAERTGGSVSTLTIQRTQQEDSAVYLCASSLEGPLAGVLREQFFGPGTRLTVL.

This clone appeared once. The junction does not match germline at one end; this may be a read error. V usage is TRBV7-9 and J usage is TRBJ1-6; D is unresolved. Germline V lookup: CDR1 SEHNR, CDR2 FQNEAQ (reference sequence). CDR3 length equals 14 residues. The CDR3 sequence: CSSSLITDNSPLHF. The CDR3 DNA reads TGTTCCAGCAGCTTAATAACGGATAATTCACCCCTCCACTTT.

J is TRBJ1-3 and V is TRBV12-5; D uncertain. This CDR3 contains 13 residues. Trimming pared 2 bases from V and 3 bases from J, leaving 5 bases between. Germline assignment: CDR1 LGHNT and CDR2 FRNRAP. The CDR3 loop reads CASGLSFGNTIYF. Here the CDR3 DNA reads TGTGCTAGTGGTTTGTCCTTTGGAAACACCATATATTTT. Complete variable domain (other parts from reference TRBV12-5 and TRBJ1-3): DARVTQTPRHKVTEMGQEVTMRCQPILGHNTVFWYRQTMMQGLELLAYFRNRAPLDDSGMPKDRFSAEMPDATLATLKIQPSEPRDSAVYFCASGLSFGNTIYFGEGSWLTVV.

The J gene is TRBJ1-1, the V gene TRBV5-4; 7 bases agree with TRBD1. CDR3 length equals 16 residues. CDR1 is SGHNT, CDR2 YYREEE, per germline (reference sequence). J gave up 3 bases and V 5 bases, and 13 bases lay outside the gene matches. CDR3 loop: CASSSDARGRDTEAFF. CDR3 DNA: TGTGCCAGCAGTTCGGATGCTAGGGGGCGGGACACTGAAGCTTTCTTT.

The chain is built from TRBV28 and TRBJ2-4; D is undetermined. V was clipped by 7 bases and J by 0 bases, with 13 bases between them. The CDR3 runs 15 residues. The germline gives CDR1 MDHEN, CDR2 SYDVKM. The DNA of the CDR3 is TGTGCCAGCACCAGGAAAATGGAAGCCAAAAACATTCAGTACTTC. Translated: CASTRKMEAKNIQYF.

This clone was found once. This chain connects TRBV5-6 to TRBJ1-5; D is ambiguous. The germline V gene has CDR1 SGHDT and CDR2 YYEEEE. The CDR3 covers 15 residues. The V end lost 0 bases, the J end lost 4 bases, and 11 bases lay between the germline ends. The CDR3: CASSLAVLPNQPQHF. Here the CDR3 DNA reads TGTGCCAGCAGCTTGGCGGTACTCCCGAATCAGCCCCAGCATTTT.

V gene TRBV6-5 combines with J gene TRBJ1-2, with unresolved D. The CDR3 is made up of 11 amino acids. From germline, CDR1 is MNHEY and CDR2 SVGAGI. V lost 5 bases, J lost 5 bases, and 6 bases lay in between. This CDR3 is CASSEAYGYTF. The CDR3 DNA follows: TGTGCCAGCAGTGAAGCGTATGGCTACACCTTC.

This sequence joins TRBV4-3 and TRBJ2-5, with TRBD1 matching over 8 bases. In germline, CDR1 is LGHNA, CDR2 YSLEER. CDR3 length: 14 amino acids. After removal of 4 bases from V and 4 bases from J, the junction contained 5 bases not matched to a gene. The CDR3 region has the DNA TGCGCCAGCAGCCGCGGACAGGGCTTAGAGACCCAGTACTTC. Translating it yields CASSRGQGLETQYF.

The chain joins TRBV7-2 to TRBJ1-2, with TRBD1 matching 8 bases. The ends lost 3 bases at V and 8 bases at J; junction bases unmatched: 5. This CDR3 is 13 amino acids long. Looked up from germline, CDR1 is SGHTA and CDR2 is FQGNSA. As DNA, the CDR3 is TGTGCCAGCAGCTTGGGCAGGGGGCTCGGCTACACCTTC. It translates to CASSLGRGLGYTF.

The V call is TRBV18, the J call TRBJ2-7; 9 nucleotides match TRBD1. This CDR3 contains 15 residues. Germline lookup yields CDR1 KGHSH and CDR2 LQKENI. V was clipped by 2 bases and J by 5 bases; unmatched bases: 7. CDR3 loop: CASSPTGGARDEQYF. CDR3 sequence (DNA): TGTGCCAGCTCACCAACAGGGGGCGCGAGAGACGAGCAGTACTTC.

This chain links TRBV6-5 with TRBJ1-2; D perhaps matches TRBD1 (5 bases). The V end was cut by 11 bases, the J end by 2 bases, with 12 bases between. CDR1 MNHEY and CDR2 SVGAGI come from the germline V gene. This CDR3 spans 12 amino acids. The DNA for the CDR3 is TGTGCCGCGGTCGGGGGAAACTATGGCTACACCTTC. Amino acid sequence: CAAVGGNYGYTF.

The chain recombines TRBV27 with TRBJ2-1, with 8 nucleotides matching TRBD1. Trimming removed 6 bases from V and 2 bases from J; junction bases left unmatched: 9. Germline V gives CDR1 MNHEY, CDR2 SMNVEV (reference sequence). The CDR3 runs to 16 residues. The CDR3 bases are TGTGCCAGCAGAGAGAAACAGGGGGATCCCTACAATGAGCAGTTCTTC. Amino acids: CASREKQGDPYNEQFF.